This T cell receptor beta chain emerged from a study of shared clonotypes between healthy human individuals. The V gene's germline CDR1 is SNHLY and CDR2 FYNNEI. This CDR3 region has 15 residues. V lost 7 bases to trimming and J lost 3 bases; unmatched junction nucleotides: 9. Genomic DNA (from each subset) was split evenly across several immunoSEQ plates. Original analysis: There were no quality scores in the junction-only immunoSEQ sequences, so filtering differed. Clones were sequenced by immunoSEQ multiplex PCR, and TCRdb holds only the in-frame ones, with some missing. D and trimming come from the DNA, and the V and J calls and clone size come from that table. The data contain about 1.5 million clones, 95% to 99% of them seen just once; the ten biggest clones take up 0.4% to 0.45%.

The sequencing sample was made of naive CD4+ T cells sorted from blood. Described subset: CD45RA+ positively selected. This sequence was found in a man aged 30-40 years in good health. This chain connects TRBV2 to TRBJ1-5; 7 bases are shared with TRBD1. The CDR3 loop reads CASTIQGTDNQPQHF. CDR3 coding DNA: TGTGCCAGCACTATACAGGGGACAGACAATCAGCCCCAGCATTTT.